Shown below are 12 T cell receptor beta chains from a single sample sequenced in a study of shared T cell receptors in the human thymus. Measured with immunoSEQ multiplex PCR; TCRdb has only the in-frame clones, and not every one. The table includes hundreds of thousands of clones, 88% detected once. The sample was also reused in another study, on human thymus T cells.

The sequencing input was thymocytes. The receptors shown here come from a boy younger than two with a congenital heart defect.

This chain connects TRBV19 to TRBJ2-1, with TRBD2 identical over 9 bases. The V gene's germline CDR1 is LNHDA and CDR2 SQIVND (reference sequence). Losses at the gene ends were 3 bases for V and 8 bases for J; bases not matched to a gene: 14. This CDR3 spans 17 amino acids. The CDR3: CASSIGPGLALGDEQFF. Written as DNA, the CDR3 is TGTGCCAGTAGTATTGGGCCGGGACTAGCACTGGGCGATGAGCAGTTCTTC.

This chain connects TRBV28 to TRBJ1-5, with 7 nucleotides matching TRBD1. Germline V CDR1 and CDR2: MDHEN, SYDVKM. The CDR3 consists of 15 residues. V lost 4 bases to trimming and J lost 7 bases; unmatched junction nucleotides: 10. CDR3 amino acids: CASSSIRDRRQPQHF. Here the CDR3 DNA reads TGTGCCAGCAGTTCGATCCGGGACAGACGACAGCCCCAGCATTTT. The full variable domain, its missing parts supplied by reference TRBV28 and TRBJ1-5, is DVKVTQSSRYLVKRTGEKVFLECVQDMDHENMFWYRQDPGLGLRLIYFSYDVKMKEKGDIPEGYSVSREKKERFSLILESASTNQTSMYLCASSSIRDRRQPQHFGDGTRLSIL.

The V and J genes are TRBV5-1 and TRBJ2-3, with D perhaps matching TRBD1 (8 bases). Trimming stripped 0 bases from V and 3 bases from J, with 17 bases between. Germline assignment: CDR1 SGHRS and CDR2 YFSETQ. This CDR3 has 17 residues. The CDR3 nucleotides read TGCGCCAGCAGCTTGGAGAAGACAGGGGAGGGAACAGATACGCAGTATTTT. Protein: CASSLEKTGEGTDTQYF.

The chain employs TRBV15 and TRBJ2-7; 7 bases line up with TRBD2. The CDR3 spans 16 residues. Trimming took 4 bases from V and 2 from J; bases not matched to a gene: 11. Germline CDR1 LNHNV, CDR2 YYDKDF (reference sequence). The CDR3 reads CATSTRGLAGPYEQYF. The DNA of the CDR3 is TGTGCCACCAGCACAAGAGGATTAGCGGGCCCCTACGAGCAGTACTTC.

The chain is built from TRBV10-3 and TRBJ1-2, with 7 positions matching TRBD1. J gave up 7 bases and V 0 bases, and 2 bases lay outside the gene matches. The germline V gene encodes CDR1 ENHRY and CDR2 SYGVKD. The CDR3 runs 13 residues. The CDR3 region has the DNA TGTGCCATCAGTGAGTCCGAGGGGGCTGGCTACACCTTC. Translated: CAISESEGAGYTF.

This chain connects TRBV5-6 to TRBJ2-5; D is possibly TRBD1 (5 bases). Germline V lookup: CDR1 SGHDT, CDR2 YYEEEE. CDR3 length: 13 amino acids. Trimming left V 4 bases short and J 5 bases short, with 12 bases between. The CDR3 coding sequence is TGTGCCAGCAGCGTACAAGGGGTTGAGACCCAGTACTTC. It translates to CASSVQGVETQYF.

The CDR3 coding sequence is TGTGCCATCAGTGAGTCGGCTGACTCCACCGGGGAGCTGTTTTTT. As protein: CAISESADSTGELFF. The rearrangement uses TRBV10-3 and TRBJ2-2; D is uncertain. The germline V gene has CDR1 ENHRY and CDR2 SYGVKD. The CDR3 has 15 amino acids. The V end lost 0 bases, the J end lost 4 bases, and 9 bases lay between the germline ends.

The chain joins TRBV28 to TRBJ2-7; the D gene is possibly TRBD1 (5 bases). The V end was cut by 2 bases, the J end by 3 bases, with 8 bases between. Germline V gene sequence: CDR1 MDHEN, CDR2 SYDVKM. The CDR3 totals 13 residues. The chain's CDR3 is CASSLGQGYEQYF. In nucleotides, the CDR3 is TGTGCCAGCAGTTTAGGTCAGGGCTACGAGCAGTACTTC.

This chain connects TRBV7-2 to TRBJ2-7; TRBD2 is a possible D gene (5 bases). CDR3 length equals 17 residues. V lost 1 base and J 2 bases, leaving 18 bases between the germline ends. Germline loops: CDR1 SGHTA, CDR2 FQGNSA. The CDR3 reads CASSLGPLLEGTYEQYF. The DNA for the CDR3 is TGTGCCAGCAGCTTAGGACCCCTACTAGAGGGAACCTACGAGCAGTACTTC.

This rearrangement joins TRBV7-3 to TRBJ2-3; 10 nucleotides match TRBD2. Trimming took 5 bases from V and 2 from J; bases not matched to a gene: 19. The CDR3 runs 20 residues. The germline gives CDR1 SGHTA, CDR2 FQGTGA. The CDR3, as DNA: TGTGCCAGCAGCCGGTTCGGGACTAGCGATGGCAACGTATCCACAGATACGCAGTATTTT. Encoded protein: CASSRFGTSDGNVSTDTQYF.

The chain employs TRBV5-1 and TRBJ1-2; TRBD1 might be the D (6 bases). The length of the CDR3 is 13 residues. V was shortened by 4 bases and J by 6 bases, with 13 bases between the two germline ends. Looked up from germline, CDR1 is SGHRS and CDR2 is YFSETQ. The CDR3 loop is CASSPTGRNGYTF. CDR3 sequence (DNA): TGCGCCAGCAGCCCTACAGGGCGGAATGGCTACACCTTC.

This clone appeared a single time. V is TRBV10-3 and J is TRBJ2-5, with 7 bases aligning to TRBD1. Germline CDR1 reads ENHRY; CDR2 reads SYGVKD. V lost 6 bases, J lost 3 bases, and 4 bases stayed unmatched. The CDR3 is 13 residues long. This CDR3 reads CAISRDSEETQYF. CDR3 sequence (DNA): TGTGCCATCAGCAGGGACAGTGAAGAGACCCAGTACTTC.